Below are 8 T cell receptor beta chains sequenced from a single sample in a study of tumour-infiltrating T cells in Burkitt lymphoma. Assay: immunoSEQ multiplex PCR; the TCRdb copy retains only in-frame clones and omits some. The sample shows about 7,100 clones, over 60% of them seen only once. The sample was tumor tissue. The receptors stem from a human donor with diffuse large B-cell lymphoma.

The CDR3 here is CASSLLAGGNTGELFF. DNA of the CDR3: TGTGCCAGCAGCTTACTAGCGGGGGGGAACACCGGGGAGCTGTTTTTT. V and J are TRBV7-9 and TRBJ2-2, with 11 bases that match TRBD2. In germline, CDR1 is SEHNR, CDR2 FQNEAQ (reference sequence). The CDR3 is made up of 16 amino acids. V was pared by 2 bases and J by 1 base, with 0 bases of the junction left unmatched.

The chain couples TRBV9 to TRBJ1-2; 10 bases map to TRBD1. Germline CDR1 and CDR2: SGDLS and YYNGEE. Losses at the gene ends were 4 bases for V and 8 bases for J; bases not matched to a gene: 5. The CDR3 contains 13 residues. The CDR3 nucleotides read TGTGCCAGCAGCCGACAGGGGGCGCGCGGCTACACCTTC. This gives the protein CASSRQGARGYTF.

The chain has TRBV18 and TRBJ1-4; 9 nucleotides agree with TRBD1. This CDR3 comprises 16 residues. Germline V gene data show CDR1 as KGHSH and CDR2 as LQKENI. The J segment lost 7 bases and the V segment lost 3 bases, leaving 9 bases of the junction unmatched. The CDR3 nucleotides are TGTGCCAGCTCACCGAACGGACAGGGGCGGGCTGAAAAACTGTTTTTT. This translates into CASSPNGQGRAEKLFF.

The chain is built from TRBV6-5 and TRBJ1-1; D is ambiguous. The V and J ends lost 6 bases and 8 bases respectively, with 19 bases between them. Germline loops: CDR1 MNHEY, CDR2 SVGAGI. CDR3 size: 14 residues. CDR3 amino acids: CASRESRGREEAFF. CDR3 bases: TGTGCCAGCAGAGAGAGTCGGGGTAGAGAGGAAGCTTTCTTT.

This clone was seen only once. DNA of the CDR3: TGTGCCAGCAGCGAAAAACAGGGCACAGATACGCAGTATTTT. Translating gives CASSEKQGTDTQYF. The rearrangement joins TRBV5-4 to TRBJ2-3, with D possibly matching TRBD1 (5 bases). The CDR3 extends over 14 amino acids. Germline-derived CDR1 and CDR2 are SGHNT and YYREEE (reference sequence). V was cut by 4 bases and J by 1 base, with 10 bases left in between.

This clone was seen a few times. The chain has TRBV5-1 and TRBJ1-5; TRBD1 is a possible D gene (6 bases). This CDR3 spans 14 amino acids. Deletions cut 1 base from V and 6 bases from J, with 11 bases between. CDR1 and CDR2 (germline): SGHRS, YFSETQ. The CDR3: CASSLYGGGQPQHF. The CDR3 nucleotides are TGCGCCAGCAGCTTGTACGGGGGCGGTCAGCCCCAGCATTTT.

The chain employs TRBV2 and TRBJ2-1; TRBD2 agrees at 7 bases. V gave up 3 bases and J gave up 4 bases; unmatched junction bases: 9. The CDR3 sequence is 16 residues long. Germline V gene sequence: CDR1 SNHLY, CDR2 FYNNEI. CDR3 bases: TGTGCCAGCAGTGACGATCCGGGGGGTGGGTACAATGAGCAGTTCTTC. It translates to CASSDDPGGGYNEQFF.

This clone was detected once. The CDR3 reads CASSLYSQGNYGYTF. CDR3 sequence (DNA): TGTGCCAGCAGTTTATATAGCCAGGGGAACTATGGCTACACCTTC. This sequence joins TRBV6-5 and TRBJ1-2; maybe TRBD1 (6 bases). Deletions cut 4 bases from V and 2 bases from J, with 14 bases between. Germline V gene lookup returns CDR1 MNHEY and CDR2 SVGAGI. The CDR3 runs to 15 residues.